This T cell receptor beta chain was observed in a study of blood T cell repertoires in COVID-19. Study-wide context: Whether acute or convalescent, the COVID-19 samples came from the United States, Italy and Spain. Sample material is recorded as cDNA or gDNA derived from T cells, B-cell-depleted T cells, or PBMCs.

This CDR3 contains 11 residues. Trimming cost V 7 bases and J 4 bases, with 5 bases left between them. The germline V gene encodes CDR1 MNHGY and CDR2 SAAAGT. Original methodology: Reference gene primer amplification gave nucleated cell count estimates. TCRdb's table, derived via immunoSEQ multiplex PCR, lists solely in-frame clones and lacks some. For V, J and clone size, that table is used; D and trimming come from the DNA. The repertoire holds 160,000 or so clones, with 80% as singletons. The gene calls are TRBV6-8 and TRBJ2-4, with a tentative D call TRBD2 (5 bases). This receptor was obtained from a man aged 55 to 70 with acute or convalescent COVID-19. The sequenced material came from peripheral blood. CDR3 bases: TGTGCCAGCACGGGGAAAAACATTCAGTACTTC. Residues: CASTGKNIQYF.